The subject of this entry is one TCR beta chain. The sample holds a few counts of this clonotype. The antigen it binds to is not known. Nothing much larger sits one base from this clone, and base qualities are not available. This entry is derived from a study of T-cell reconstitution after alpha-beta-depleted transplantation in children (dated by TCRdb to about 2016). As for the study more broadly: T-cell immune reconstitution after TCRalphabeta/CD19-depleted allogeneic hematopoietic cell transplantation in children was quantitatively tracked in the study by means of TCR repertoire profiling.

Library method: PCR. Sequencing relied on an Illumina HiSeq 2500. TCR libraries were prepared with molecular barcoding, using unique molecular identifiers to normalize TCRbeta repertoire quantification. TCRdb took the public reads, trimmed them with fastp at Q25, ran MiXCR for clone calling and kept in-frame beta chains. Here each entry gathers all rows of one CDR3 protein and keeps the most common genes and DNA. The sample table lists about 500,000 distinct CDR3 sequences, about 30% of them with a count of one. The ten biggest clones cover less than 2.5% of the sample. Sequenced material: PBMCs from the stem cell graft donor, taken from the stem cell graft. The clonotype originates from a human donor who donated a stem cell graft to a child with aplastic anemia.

At the DNA level, the sequence is TGTGCCTGGACCGAGGCGAACTATGGCTACACCTTC. This sequence encodes CAWTEANYGYTF. The chain was built from TRBV30 and TRBJ1-2, with no confident D gene call. Reading the germline V gene (reference sequence) gives CDR1 GTSNPN and CDR2 SVGIG. The CDR3 contains 12 residues, cysteine and phenylalanine counted. The read is trimmed to its CDR3 DNA, 36 bases read in frame from base 1. The V end loses 4 bases and the J end loses 2 bases, and a stretch of 8 bases separates them.